The 11 T cell receptor beta chains below all came from one sample that was sequenced in a study of cytomegalovirus exposure and HLA in healthy donors. The assay was immunoSEQ multiplex PCR, and TCRdb's table has in-frame clones only and misses some. Among fewer than 200,000 clones listed, 80% to 90% were seen once. Input material: PBMCs. The receptors derive from a woman younger than 45 in good health and CMV-seronegative.

The chain uses TRBV4-3 and TRBJ2-1; 7 bases agree with TRBD2. The V segment lost 1 base and the J segment 0 bases; nucleotides outside the gene matches: 6. CDR3 length: 17 amino acids. The germline gives CDR1 LGHNA, CDR2 YSLEER. CDR3: CASSQGSLAFSYNEQFF. The CDR3 DNA reads as TGCGCCAGCAGCCAAGGCTCACTAGCGTTCTCCTACAATGAGCAGTTCTTC.

This rearrangement joins TRBV2 to TRBJ2-5; 7 bases line up with TRBD2. Germline values: CDR1 SNHLY, CDR2 FYNNEI. The CDR3 has 15 amino acids. Trimming cost V 4 bases and J 2 bases; bases outside gene matches: 7. CDR3 loop: CASSVLLGGQETQYF. Here the CDR3 DNA reads TGTGCCAGCAGTGTTTTGTTGGGGGGGCAAGAGACCCAGTACTTC.

The chain links TRBV6-6 to TRBJ2-7, with a weak D call TRBD2 (6 bases). V dropped 2 bases and J dropped 0 bases, with 11 bases sitting between them. This CDR3 spans 15 amino acids. Germline CDR1 is MNHNY and CDR2 is SVGAGI (reference sequence). CDR3 coding DNA: TGTGCCAGCAGTTACGAGGCGGGGAGCTCCTACGAGCAGTACTTC. The encoded protein is CASSYEAGSSYEQYF.

This chain connects TRBV28 to TRBJ1-2, with TRBD1 matching 8 bases. V shed 7 bases, J shed 7 bases, and the junction held 11 bases outside the gene matches. The CDR3 is 14 amino acids. Germline V lookup: CDR1 MDHEN, CDR2 SYDVKM. DNA of the CDR3: TGTGCCAGCATTATAGCAGGGGGCGCAGGTGGCTACACCTTC. Translating gives CASIIAGGAGGYTF.

The chain recombines TRBV4-3 with TRBJ1-2; TRBD1 might be the D (6 bases). V lost 0 bases to trimming and J lost 4 bases, with 12 bases between them. The CDR3 spans 15 residues. Germline V gene data show CDR1 as LGHNA and CDR2 as YSLEER. CDR3 nucleotide sequence: TGCGCCAGCAGCCAAGACTCAGGGGACATCTATGGCTACACCTTC. Encoded protein: CASSQDSGDIYGYTF.

The genes are TRBV4-1 and TRBJ2-4; 10 nucleotides line up with TRBD2. Germline CDR1 MGHRA, CDR2 YSYEKL. V trimming: 0 bases; J trimming: 0 bases; junction bases outside the gene matches: 11. This CDR3 has 20 residues. CDR3 nucleotide sequence: TGCGCCAGCAGCCAAGACAGGGAAGCGGGAGGGGATATAGCCAAAAACATTCAGTACTTC. It is translated as CASSQDREAGGDIAKNIQYF.

The V and J genes are TRBV19 and TRBJ2-3, with a weak D call TRBD1 (6 bases). CDR3 length equals 14 residues. Trimming shortened V by 5 bases and J by 2 bases, and 11 bases separated the two germline ends. Germline CDR1 and CDR2: LNHDA and SQIVND (reference sequence). The CDR3: CASSAHRDTDTQYF. CDR3 bases: TGTGCCAGTAGTGCACACAGGGACACAGATACGCAGTATTTT.

V gene TRBV20-1 combines with J gene TRBJ2-5; D is unresolved. The CDR3 spans 11 residues. V dropped 2 bases and J dropped 5 bases, with 6 bases sitting between them. Germline V gene sequence: CDR1 DFQATT, CDR2 SNEGSKA (reference sequence). CDR3 protein: CSARSAETQYF. CDR3 DNA sequence: TGCAGTGCTAGATCCGCCGAGACCCAGTACTTC.

The chain joins TRBV28 to TRBJ2-7; 9 bases agree with TRBD1. The CDR3 totals 15 residues. Germline CDR1 reads MDHEN; CDR2 reads SYDVKM. V lost 6 bases to trimming and J lost 0 bases; unmatched junction nucleotides: 6. The CDR3 protein is CASSGGQGGSYEQYF. CDR3 bases: TGTGCCAGCAGCGGGGGACAGGGAGGCTCCTACGAGCAGTACTTC.

The chain combines TRBV4-2 with TRBJ2-5; no definite D call. The CDR3 totals 15 residues. Germline V lookup: CDR1 LGHNA, CDR2 YNFKEQ. Trimming pared 3 bases from V and 0 bases from J, leaving 11 bases between. The DNA for the CDR3 is TGTGCCAGCAGCCATTTAAGTTTGGACCAAGAGACCCAGTACTTC. It codes for CASSHLSLDQETQYF.

This clone was observed a single time. The gene calls are TRBV7-2 and TRBJ2-3; 16 bases agree with TRBD2. The length of the CDR3 is 17 residues. Germline CDR1 reads SGHTA; CDR2 reads FQGNSA. V dropped 4 bases and J dropped 6; count of bases not matched to a gene: 7. CDR3 residues: CASSYSGTSGGVDTQYF. DNA for the CDR3: TGTGCCAGCAGCTATTCTGGGACTAGCGGGGGGGTGGATACGCAGTATTTT.